The T cell receptor delta chain under discussion was sequenced for a study of γδ T cells in repeated Plasmodium falciparum infection. The wider study: Timepoints: baseline, immediately before selected infections, and 21 days after every infection. Study findings and constraints: In Vdelta2-negative, largely Vdelta1+, gammadelta repertoires, repeated controlled infections appeared to drive clonal selection waves. Malian donors came from one small rural village, predominantly one ethnic group.

The J segment lost 2 bases and the V segment lost 5 bases, leaving 11 bases of the junction unmatched. Per germline, CDR1 GEAIGNYY and CDR2 EKD. The CDR3 extends over 16 amino acids. A few counts support this clone. Antigen: not known. A far larger clone is just one base off, so this is likely a read error. Other DNA sequences of this sample code for an identical CDR3. Bulk repertoires came from Vgamma9/Vdelta2+ or Vdelta2-negative gammadelta T cells flow-sorted from PBMC. TCRdb re-called clones from the multiplex PCR reads using CATT. This sample has 85,000 to 100,000 delta-chain clones, with 0.98% found just once.

The receptor was isolated from a pool of human donors (malaria-infected and uninfected, not separated). This chain connects TRDV2 to TRDJ1; 9 nucleotides match TRDD3. The specimen was gamma-delta T cells from blood. CDR3 DNA sequence: TGTGCCTGTGTCAGTACTGGGGGAGCGTATACCGATAAACTCATCTTT. It yields the protein CACVSTGGAYTDKLIF.